The 16 T cell receptor beta chains below all came from one sample that was sequenced in a study of shared clonotypes between healthy human individuals (dated by TCRdb to 2018 to 2020). The method behind the library was the immunoSEQ multiplex PCR assay. As stored in TCRdb, this immuneACCESS dataset retains in-frame rearrangements with V and J assigned. A fraction of the clones does not appear; measured against another copy, unresolved V genes explain less than half of the discrepancy, and the remainder lacks a known reason. This sample is represented by some 2,100,000 clones; roughly 95% of them were singletons. 0.1% to 0.15% of the sample comes from the top ten. The specimen sequenced was naive CD4+ T cells sorted from blood. The cell subset or site label, read with the paper, signifies: CD45RA+ positively selected. The source of these receptors is a man between 18 and 29 years old in good health.

This chain uses TRBV5-6 with TRBJ1-4, with D hard to call. The CDR3 is made up of 13 amino acids. From germline, CDR1 is SGHDT and CDR2 YYEEEE. V shed 4 bases and J shed 8 bases, with 12 bases lying between them. CDR3 region: CASSNGRFEKLFF. For the CDR3, the DNA is TGTGCCAGCAGCAATGGCCGCTTCGAAAAACTGTTTTTT.

A word on this clone: This sample also contains other DNA sequences that code for the same CDR3. V is TRBV6-1 and J is TRBJ2-1; TRBD2 aligns across 7 bases. Unmatched junction bases numbered 4, after V lost 8 bases and J lost 9 bases. Germline V gives CDR1 MNHNS, CDR2 SASEGT. The CDR3 has 11 residues. CDR3 sequence (DNA): TGTGCCAGCTCCCGCGGGGGTGAGCAGTTCTTC. It encodes CASSRGGEQFF.

This clone came up a few times. The CDR3: CASSGGTAGGYTF. DNA for the CDR3: TGTGCCAGCAGTGGAGGGACAGCGGGTGGCTACACCTTC. This sequence joins TRBV6-5 and TRBJ1-2; TRBD1 aligns across 7 bases. CDR1 is MNHEY, CDR2 SVGAGI, per germline. The CDR3 covers 13 residues. J was trimmed by 7 bases and V by 5 bases; bases with no gene match: 7.

The chain joins TRBV6-5 to TRBJ1-4; no clear D gene. The CDR3 length is 13 residues. CDR1 is MNHEY, CDR2 SVGAGI, per germline. V lost 4 bases and J 8 bases, leaving 11 bases between the germline ends. The CDR3 DNA is TGTGCCAGCAGTTCTGGGAGGTGGGAAAAACTGTTTTTT. Its protein is CASSSGRWEKLFF.

This chain links TRBV7-2 with TRBJ2-6; 11 bases align to TRBD1. CDR1 is SGHTA and CDR2 is FQGNSA in the germline V gene. J gave up 3 bases and V 4 bases, and 8 bases lay outside the gene matches. The CDR3 spans 18 residues. This chain's CDR3 is CASSSTGTGGLGANVLTF. The CDR3 bases are TGTGCCAGCAGCTCAACCGGGACAGGGGGACTTGGGGCCAACGTCCTGACTTTC.

The chain links TRBV6-4 to TRBJ1-2, with 8 positions matching TRBD1. V trimming: 4 bases; J trimming: 8 bases; junction bases outside the gene matches: 9. This CDR3 is 14 amino acids long. The germline CDR1 and CDR2 sequences are MRHNA and SNTAGT. CDR3 sequence: CASSGETGVRGYTF. The CDR3 nucleotides read TGTGCCAGCAGTGGCGAGACAGGGGTCCGCGGCTACACCTTC.

Worth noting for this clone: Other DNA sequences in this sample translate to the same CDR3. This chain connects TRBV5-1 to TRBJ1-4, with 10 positions matching TRBD1. Germline CDR1 is SGHRS and CDR2 is YFSETQ. V trimming: 3 bases; J trimming: 8 bases; junction bases outside the gene matches: 4. The CDR3 runs to 14 residues. The DNA for the CDR3 is TGCGCCAGCAGCTCGGGACAGGGGAGGGAAAAACTGTTTTTT. Its protein is CASSSGQGREKLFF.

The chain carries TRBV6-1 and TRBJ1-4; 8 nucleotides match TRBD1. Germline CDR1 is MNHNS and CDR2 is SASEGT. Trimming at V came to 7 bases and at J to 7 bases, leaving 5 bases not matched to a gene. CDR3 length: 13 amino acids. Here the CDR3 DNA reads TGTGCCAGCATGGGACAGGCGGGTGAAAAACTGTTTTTT. As protein: CASMGQAGEKLFF.

About this clone: At one end the junction does not follow the germline gene, possibly because of a read error. The identical CDR3 is also encoded by other nucleotide sequences in the sample. The rearrangement joins TRBV7-7 to TRBJ1-1; 9 bases line up with TRBD1. Looked up from germline, CDR1 is SSHAT and CDR2 is FNYEAQ (reference sequence). This CDR3 is built from 13 residues. The CDR3 DNA reads as TGTGCTAGCAGCCTGGACAGGGGAACTGAAGCTTTCTTT. Residues: CASSLDRGTEAFF.

J is TRBJ2-2 and V is TRBV30; TRBD2 might be the D (5 bases). V was pared by 2 bases and J by 7 bases, with 8 bases between. CDR3 length equals 12 residues. Germline assignment: CDR1 GTSNPN and CDR2 SVGIG (reference sequence). The CDR3 here is CAWSPRGGELFF. For the CDR3, the DNA is TGTGCCTGGAGTCCCCGGGGCGGGGAGCTGTTTTTT.

The sample holds one count of this clone. The chain couples TRBV7-9 to TRBJ2-7; 10 nucleotides agree with TRBD2. The CDR3 is made up of 17 amino acids. Per the germline V gene, CDR1 is SEHNR and CDR2 is FQNEAQ (reference sequence). After removal of 4 bases from V and 3 bases from J, the junction contained 12 bases not matched to a gene. The CDR3 DNA sequence: TGTGCCAGCAGCTCCACACTAGGACTAGCGGCACTCTACGAGCAGTACTTC. This codes for CASSSTLGLAALYEQYF.

On this clone: Other nucleotide sequences in the sample specify the same CDR3. The rearrangement joins TRBV19 to TRBJ1-5; D is undetermined. Per germline, CDR1 LNHDA and CDR2 SQIVND (reference sequence). Trimming left V 5 bases short and J 0 bases short, with 5 bases between. The CDR3 runs 13 residues. Written as DNA, the CDR3 is TGTGCCAGTAGTCAGTATAGCAATCAGCCCCAGCATTTT. Residues: CASSQYSNQPQHF.

About this clone itself: Other DNA sequences in this specimen translate into the identical CDR3. The rearrangement links TRBV10-3 to TRBJ1-5; weak D call: TRBD1 (6 bases). Germline V gives CDR1 ENHRY, CDR2 SYGVKD. V dropped 4 bases and J dropped 3 bases, with 10 bases sitting between them. The length of the CDR3 is 14 residues. The chain's CDR3 is CAISGGGNNQPQHF. DNA of the CDR3: TGTGCCATCAGTGGAGGGGGGAACAATCAGCCCCAGCATTTT.

This sequence joins TRBV11-2 and TRBJ2-7; no definite D call. The CDR3 consists of 14 residues. Trimming stripped 5 bases from V and 4 bases from J, with 15 bases between. Germline values: CDR1 SGHAT, CDR2 FQNNGV. The CDR3 sequence is CASSPPKRLYEQYF. The CDR3 nucleotides are TGTGCCAGCAGCCCCCCGAAACGGTTGTACGAGCAGTACTTC.

V usage is TRBV5-1 and J usage is TRBJ2-2; tentative D call: TRBD1 (6 bases). Per the germline V gene, CDR1 is SGHRS and CDR2 is YFSETQ. V gave up 4 bases and J gave up 2 bases, with 15 bases separating them. There are 16 residues in the CDR3. The CDR3 reads CASSPTGHLNTGELFF. CDR3 DNA sequence: TGCGCCAGCAGCCCCACGGGACATCTTAACACCGGGGAGCTGTTTTTT.

For this clone: The same CDR3 arises from other DNA sequences in this sample as well. The chain has TRBV27 and TRBJ2-7; 7 bases map to TRBD1. J gave up 2 bases and V 4 bases, and 5 bases lay outside the gene matches. Germline-derived CDR1 and CDR2 are MNHEY and SMNVEV (reference sequence). This CDR3 has 14 amino acids. CDR3 sequence: CASSSRDRAYEQYF. The CDR3 DNA sequence: TGTGCCAGCAGTTCAAGGGACAGAGCCTACGAGCAGTACTTC.